This passage covers 2 T cell receptor beta chains from one sample sequenced in a study of tumor-infiltrating lymphocytes in localized non-small cell lung cancer. Using immunoSEQ multiplex PCR, the repertoire was profiled, and TCRdb retains in-frame clones only, with some absent. In the table there are more than 9,500 clones, around 84% of which are singletons. Input material: lung tumor tissue. Receptors originate from a human donor with non-small cell lung cancer.

The chain recombines TRBV5-5 with TRBJ2-7; D may be TRBD2 (7 bases). The CDR3 covers 16 residues. The germline V and J ends were trimmed by 4 bases and 1 base, with 18 bases remaining between them. Germline assignment: CDR1 SGHKS and CDR2 YYEKEE (reference sequence). CDR3 nucleotides: TGTGCCAGCAGCACCCGCGGGGGCGCCGGATCCTACGAGCAGTACTTC. Translating gives CASSTRGGAGSYEQYF.

V gene TRBV18 combines with J gene TRBJ2-7; D not resolved. Germline lookup yields CDR1 KGHSH and CDR2 LQKENI. The CDR3 contains 14 residues. Trimming pared 5 bases from V and 0 bases from J, leaving 11 bases between. This CDR3 is CASSSMGNSYEQYF. CDR3 coding DNA: TGTGCCAGCTCATCGATGGGGAACTCCTACGAGCAGTACTTC.